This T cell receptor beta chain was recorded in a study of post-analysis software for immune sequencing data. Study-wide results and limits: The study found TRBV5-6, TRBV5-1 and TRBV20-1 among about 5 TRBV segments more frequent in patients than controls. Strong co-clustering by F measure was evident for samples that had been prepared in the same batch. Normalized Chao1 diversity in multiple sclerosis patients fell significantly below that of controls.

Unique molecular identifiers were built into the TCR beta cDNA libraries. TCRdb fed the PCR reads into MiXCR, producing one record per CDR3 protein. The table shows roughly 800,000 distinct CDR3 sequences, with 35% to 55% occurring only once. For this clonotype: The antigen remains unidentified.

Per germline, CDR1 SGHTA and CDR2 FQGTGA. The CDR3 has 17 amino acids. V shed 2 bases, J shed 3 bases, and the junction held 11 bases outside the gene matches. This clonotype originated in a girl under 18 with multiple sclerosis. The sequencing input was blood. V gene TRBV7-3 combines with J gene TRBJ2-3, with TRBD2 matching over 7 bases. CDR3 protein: CASSLGRGVRPTDTQYF. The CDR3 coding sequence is TGTGCCAGCAGCTTAGGGAGGGGAGTCCGTCCGACAGATACGCAGTATTTT.